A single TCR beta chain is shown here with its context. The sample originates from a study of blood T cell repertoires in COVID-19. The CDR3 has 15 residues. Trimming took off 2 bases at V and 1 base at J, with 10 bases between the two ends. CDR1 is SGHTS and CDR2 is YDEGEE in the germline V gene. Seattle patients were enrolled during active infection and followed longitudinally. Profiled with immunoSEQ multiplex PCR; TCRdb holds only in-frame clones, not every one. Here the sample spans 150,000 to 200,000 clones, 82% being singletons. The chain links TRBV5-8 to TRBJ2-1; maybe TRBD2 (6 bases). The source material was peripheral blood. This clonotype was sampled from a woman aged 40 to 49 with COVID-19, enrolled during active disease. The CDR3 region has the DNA TGTGCCAGCAGCTTCGGGACTGGATCCTACAATGAGCAGTTCTTC. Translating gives CASSFGTGSYNEQFF.